Sequencing of this T cell receptor (beta chain) was carried out in a study of cytomegalovirus exposure and HLA in healthy donors. Study as a whole: In a later analysis, the roughly 130 validation repertoires were reported to have used the same platform as the 666 first-cohort repertoires.

The repertoire was sequenced with immunoSEQ multiplex PCR; TCRdb's copy has only in-frame clones and lacks some. The sample holds about 220,000 clones, just over 90% seen once. For this clone: Its cognate antigen is unknown.

The donors were part of the validation cohort of 95 to 150 subjects. That cohort was separate from the first cohort, which comprised 670 or so subjects. The V and J ends lost 0 bases and 7 bases respectively, with 10 bases between them. The CDR3 runs 15 residues. CDR1 and CDR2 from the germline V gene are SGHAT and FQNNGV. Points from the study as a whole: Cytomegalovirus-associated status was assigned to approximately 160 TCR beta chains. In a later analysis, first-cohort TCR clusters were found to tend to co-occur in the 130 or so validation repertoires.

The source material was PBMCs. The TCR sequence derives from a woman under 30 in good health and CMV-seronegative. The J gene is TRBJ1-6, the V gene TRBV11-2; maybe TRBD1 (5 bases). CDR3 in amino acids: CASSLEWGDNSPLHF. The CDR3 DNA reads TGTGCCAGCAGCTTAGAGTGGGGCGACAATTCACCCCTCCACTTT.